These T cell receptor beta chains were read from a single sample in a study of metastatic and nonmetastatic thyroid tumors. TCRdb reanalyzed the PCR reads via MiXCR. The sample includes about 33,000 clones, roughly a sixth seen only once; the top ten take over 10%. Input material: blood. Source of these receptors: a male donor with papillary thyroid cancer or a benign thyroid nodule (not recorded which). Some clones in this sample may be carry-over from other donors' samples. The CDR3 runs from the conserved cysteine through the conserved F or W. Each record gives: J gene, clone size, V gene, D gene, CDR3 DNA, CDR3 protein. The D gene is left open where the match is weak. For some rows the clone size is stated as once, few or many, or as a class when expanded; others skip it.

J: TRBJ1-2
size: few
V: TRBV6-4
D: TRBD1
DNA: TGTGCCAGCAGTGGACAGGGGGCTAGTGATGGCTACACCTTC
CDR3: CASSGQGASDGYTF

J: TRBJ1-5
size: few
V: TRBV28
D: NA
DNA: TGTGCCAGCAGTTTATCCTGGGGGACTCAGCCCCAGCATTTT
CDR3: CASSLSWGTQPQHF

J: TRBJ2-1
size: few
V: TRBV27
D: NA
DNA: TGTGCCAGCAGTTTATTAGACAGCGCGAATGAGCAGTTCTTC
CDR3: CASSLLDSANEQFF

J: TRBJ2-7
size: many
V: TRBV28
D: NA
DNA: TGTGCCAGCAGTCCCCGGACTACTACCTACGAGCAGTACTTC
CDR3: CASSPRTTTYEQYF

J: TRBJ1-1
size: many
V: TRBV20-1
D: NA
DNA: TGCAGTGCTAGACAGGGAATTACCACTGAAGCTTTCTTT
CDR3: CSARQGITTEAFF

J: TRBJ2-2
size: many
V: TRBV4-2
D: NA
DNA: TGTGCCAGCAGCCCCCAGGTAGGGAACACCGGGGAGCTGTTTTTT
CDR3: CASSPQVGNTGELFF

J: TRBJ2-2
size: many
V: TRBV6-4
D: NA
DNA: TGTGCCAGCAGCGTATCTGAGACCGGGGAGCTGTTTTTT
CDR3: CASSVSETGELFF

J: TRBJ2-7
size: many
V: TRBV7-2
D: NA
DNA: TGTGCCAGCAGCTTGCAGGGTGTTTCCTACGAGCAGTACTTC
CDR3: CASSLQGVSYEQYF

J: TRBJ2-3
size: few
V: TRBV6-1
D: TRBD2
DNA: TGTGCCAGCGGTGACGTAGCGGGGGGAGCAGATACGCAGTATTTT
CDR3: CASGDVAGGADTQYF

J: TRBJ1-2
size: NA
V: TRBV27
D: NA
DNA: TGTGCCAGCAGTCCCTCAGGGGCCGACGGCTACACCTTC
CDR3: CASSPSGADGYTF

J: TRBJ1-2
size: NA
V: TRBV27
D: NA
DNA: TGTGCCAGCAGCGCGCAGGGGCTCGGGGACTATGGCTACACCTTC
CDR3: CASSAQGLGDYGYTF

J: TRBJ2-4
size: many
V: TRBV6-1
D: NA
DNA: TGTGCCAGCAGCCAGGGACTAGCCAAAAACATTCAGTACTTC
CDR3: CASSQGLAKNIQYF

J: TRBJ2-7
size: NA
V: TRBV6-1
D: TRBD1
DNA: TGTGCCAGCAGTGTCGGGACAGGGTATCCCGAGCAGTACTTC
CDR3: CASSVGTGYPEQYF

J: TRBJ1-1
size: few
V: TRBV6-1
D: TRBD1
DNA: TGTGCCAACAGTTTCCCTACAGGGGTAACTGAAGCTTTCTTT
CDR3: CANSFPTGVTEAFF

J: TRBJ1-5
size: many
V: TRBV15
D: NA
DNA: TGTGCCACCAGCAGCTGGCAGGGCAATCAGCCCCAGCATTTT
CDR3: CATSSWQGNQPQHF

J: TRBJ2-2
size: NA
V: TRBV19
D: NA
DNA: TGTGCCATTACTCCTGTGAACACCGGTGAGCTGTTTTTT
CDR3: CAITPVNTGELFF

J: TRBJ1-1
size: NA
V: TRBV20-1
D: NA
DNA: TGCAGTGCTAGTACAGGGAAGGGGAACACTGAAGCTTTCTTT
CDR3: CSASTGKGNTEAFF

J: TRBJ2-2
size: NA
V: TRBV10-1
D: NA
DNA: TGCGCCAGCAGTGGAGGACAGTCGCACACCGTGGAGCTGTTTTTT
CDR3: CASSGGQSHTVELFF

J: TRBJ2-7
size: many
V: TRBV20-1
D: NA
DNA: TGCAGTGCTAGAGCGGGACTTTCCTACGAGCAGTACTTC
CDR3: CSARAGLSYEQYF

J: TRBJ2-7
size: many
V: TRBV11-2
D: NA
DNA: TGTGCCAGCAGCTTAGACGGAAGCTCCTACGAGCAGTACTTC
CDR3: CASSLDGSSYEQYF

J: TRBJ2-6
size: many
V: TRBV13
D: NA
DNA: TGTGCCAGCAGCTTAGTGGGACACCACTCTGGGGCCAACGTCCTGACTTTC
CDR3: CASSLVGHHSGANVLTF

J: TRBJ1-6
size: many
V: TRBV18
D: TRBD1
DNA: TGTGCCAGCTCACCACTGACAGGGGGCGATTCACCCCTCCACTTT
CDR3: CASSPLTGGDSPLHF

J: TRBJ1-2
size: many
V: TRBV29-1
D: TRBD1
DNA: TGCAGCGTTTGGGGGCAGGGGGTCGGCTACACCTTC
CDR3: CSVWGQGVGYTF